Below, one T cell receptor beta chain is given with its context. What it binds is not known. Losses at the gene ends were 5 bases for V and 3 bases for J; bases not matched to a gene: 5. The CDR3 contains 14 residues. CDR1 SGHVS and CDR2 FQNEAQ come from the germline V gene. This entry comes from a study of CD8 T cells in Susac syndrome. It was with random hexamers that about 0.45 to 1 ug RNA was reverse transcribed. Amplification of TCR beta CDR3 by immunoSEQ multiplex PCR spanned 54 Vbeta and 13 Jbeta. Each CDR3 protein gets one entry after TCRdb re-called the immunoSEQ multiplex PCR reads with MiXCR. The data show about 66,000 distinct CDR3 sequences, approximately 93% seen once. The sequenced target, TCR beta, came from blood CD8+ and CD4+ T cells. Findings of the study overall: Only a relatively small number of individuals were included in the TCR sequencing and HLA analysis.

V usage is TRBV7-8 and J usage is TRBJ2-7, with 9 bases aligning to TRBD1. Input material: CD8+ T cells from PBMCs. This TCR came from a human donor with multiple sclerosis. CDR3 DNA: TGTGCCAGCAGCCACCGGGACAGGGACTACGAGCAGTACTTC. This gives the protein CASSHRDRDYEQYF.